These 15 T cell receptor beta chains were sequenced from one sample in a study of T-cell reconstitution after alpha-beta-depleted transplantation in children. TCRbeta library preparation incorporated unique molecular identifiers. In TCRdb, the PCR reads were re-called with MiXCR into one record per CDR3 protein. The sample carries about 470,000 distinct CDR3 sequences, over 40% recorded once. The specimen comprised PBMCs, sampled before TCRalphabeta/CD19-depleted stem cell transplant. The receptor source for this set is a girl between 2 and 10 years old with aplastic anemia, due to receive a stem cell transplant.

The rearrangement joins TRBV20-1 to TRBJ1-1, with D possibly being TRBD1 (6 bases). Trimming cost V 3 bases and J 6 bases, with 14 bases left between them. The CDR3 extends over 13 amino acids. The germline V gene encodes CDR1 DFQATT and CDR2 SNEGSKA (reference sequence). CDR3 amino acids: CSARSRGRAEAFF. The CDR3 coding sequence is TGCAGTGCTAGGTCCAGGGGCAGGGCTGAAGCTTTCTTT.

The V call is TRBV19, the J call TRBJ2-1, with a tentative D call TRBD1 (6 bases). CDR1 and CDR2 from the germline V gene are LNHDA and SQIVND (reference sequence). The CDR3 totals 16 residues. The ends were cut back, 4 bases at V and 0 bases at J, with 13 bases in the middle. The CDR3 protein is CASSRAPGASYNEQFF. The CDR3 DNA follows: TGTGCCAGTAGTAGGGCCCCAGGGGCCTCCTACAATGAGCAGTTCTTC.

This clonotype was observed a handful of times. J is TRBJ2-1 and V is TRBV3-1; 9 positions agree with TRBD2. V lost 4 bases and J lost 5; bases outside the gene matches: 12. This CDR3 has 17 amino acids. Germline CDR1 and CDR2: LGHDT and YNNKEL (reference sequence). This CDR3 is CASSRKGATSGDNEQFF. The CDR3, as DNA: TGTGCCAGCAGCCGGAAGGGTGCGACTAGCGGAGACAATGAGCAGTTCTTC.

The CDR3 spells CSARAGGGGTQYF. In DNA, the CDR3 is TGCAGTGCTAGAGCGGGGGGTGGTGGGACCCAGTACTTC. This chain joins TRBV20-1 and TRBJ2-5, with 7 bases matching TRBD2. CDR1 is DFQATT, CDR2 SNEGSKA, per germline (reference sequence). Trimming cost V 1 base and J 7 bases; bases outside gene matches: 6. The CDR3 totals 13 residues.

The chain carries TRBV20-1 and TRBJ2-3; D is undetermined. The CDR3 runs to 15 residues. Germline CDR1 reads DFQATT; CDR2 reads SNEGSKA (reference sequence). Trimming shortened V by 0 bases and J by 3 bases, and 13 bases separated the two germline ends. The CDR3 region is CSARDIERQTDTQYF. The CDR3 DNA reads TGCAGTGCTAGAGATATTGAGAGACAAACAGATACGCAGTATTTT.

The chain has TRBV7-8 and TRBJ2-2; 7 bases map to TRBD1. CDR1 SGHVS and CDR2 FQNEAQ come from the germline V gene. This CDR3 contains 18 residues. V was pared by 1 base and J by 4 bases, with 12 bases of the junction left unmatched. CDR3 in amino acids: CASSLGPRDSFFTGELFF. The CDR3 bases are TGTGCCAGCAGCTTAGGACCCCGGGACAGCTTTTTCACCGGGGAGCTGTTTTTT. Full variable domain (remainder filled in from reference TRBV7-8 and TRBJ2-2): GAGVSQSPRYKVAKRGQDVALRCDPISGHVSLFWYQQALGQGPEFLTYFQNEAQLDKSGLPSDRFFAERPEGSVSTLKIQRTQQEDSAVYLCASSLGPRDSFFTGELFFGEGSRLTVL.

This clonotype was seen many times. J is TRBJ2-5 and V is TRBV24-1; D is undetermined. Trimming left V 9 bases short and J 5 bases short, with 15 bases between. CDR3 size: 13 residues. Germline V gene data show CDR1 as KGHDR and CDR2 as SFDVKD. CDR3 DNA sequence: TGTGCCACCGGGGAAGACCTCGGGGAGACCCAGTACTTC. It translates to CATGEDLGETQYF.

V and J are TRBV7-2 and TRBJ1-3; D uncertain. The CDR3 has 15 amino acids. Germline assignment: CDR1 SGHTA and CDR2 FQGNSA. Trimming pared 5 bases from V and 3 bases from J, leaving 14 bases between. CDR3 nucleotides: TGTGCCAGCAGCCCATACCAATGGGATGGAAACACCATATATTTT. Translating gives CASSPYQWDGNTIYF.

The table lists this clonotype with many counts. The chain couples TRBV7-2 to TRBJ2-5; D could derive from TRBD1 or TRBD2 (5 bases each). Trimming took off 5 bases at V and 7 bases at J, with 14 bases between the two ends. This CDR3 has 13 amino acids. CDR1 SGHTA and CDR2 FQGNSA come from the germline V gene. CDR3 loop: CASSRGGGGTQYF. CDR3 bases: TGTGCCAGCAGCCGGGGCGGCGGAGGGACCCAGTACTTC.

This clonotype was detected a few times. The chain has TRBV20-1 and TRBJ2-4, with D perhaps TRBD2 (5 bases). This CDR3 spans 16 amino acids. The germline V gene has CDR1 DFQATT and CDR2 SNEGSKA (reference sequence). The V gene lost 0 bases and the J gene lost 2 bases, with 14 bases spanning the gap. DNA for the CDR3: TGCAGTGCTAGAGATCTGAGAGGGAGCACCAAAAACATTCAGTACTTC. Protein product: CSARDLRGSTKNIQYF.

V and J are TRBV20-1 and TRBJ2-3; no definite D call. The CDR3 consists of 14 residues. Trimming removed 1 base at V and 2 bases at J, with 10 bases between. CDR1 is DFQATT, CDR2 SNEGSKA, per germline (reference sequence). The DNA for the CDR3 is TGCAGTGCTAGAGCGGACGGAAACACAGATACGCAGTATTTT. Its protein product is CSARADGNTDTQYF.

This clonotype was found once. This chain links TRBV10-3 with TRBJ2-2; no firm D call. Trimming removed 9 bases at V and 3 bases at J, with 17 bases between. Germline CDR1 is ENHRY and CDR2 is SYGVKD. This CDR3 has 15 amino acids. The chain's CDR3 is CAIKGSGRDTGELFF. DNA for the CDR3: TGTGCCATAAAGGGCTCCGGACGGGACACCGGGGAGCTGTTTTTT.

Many counts were recorded for this clonotype. At one of its ends the junction is not consistent with the germline gene, which may arise from a read error. The chain employs TRBV5-1 and TRBJ2-3; 10 bases align to TRBD2. Germline V gene data show CDR1 as SGHRS and CDR2 as YFSETQ. CDR3 length equals 13 residues. DNA for the CDR3: TGTGCCAGCAGCTTGGGACTAGCGGATACGCAGTATTTT. Protein sequence: CASSLGLADTQYF.

This clonotype was counted a single time. It may be a read error: a sequence one base away is much more abundant. V is TRBV20-1 and J is TRBJ2-7, with 8 bases aligning to TRBD1. The CDR3 covers 14 residues. Trimming cost V 7 bases and J 5 bases; bases outside gene matches: 13. Per germline, CDR1 DFQATT and CDR2 SNEGSKA (reference sequence). CDR3 in amino acids: CSVLGQGISNEQYF. The DNA for the CDR3 is TGCAGTGTTTTAGGACAGGGTATTAGCAACGAGCAGTACTTC.

The chain carries TRBV20-1 and TRBJ2-5; D uncertain. The CDR3 spans 15 residues. V lost 0 bases, J lost 1 base, and 12 bases lay in between. Germline-derived CDR1 and CDR2 are DFQATT and SNEGSKA (reference sequence). In DNA, the CDR3 is TGCAGTGCTAGAGATTTGGCCCGCCCCCAAGAGACCCAGTACTTC. Residues: CSARDLARPQETQYF.